This TCR beta chain was retrieved from a study of CD8+ T cells in alopecia areata. Study details: Treatment comprised oral tofacitinib, 5 to 10 mg twice daily, in treated patients. The duration of tofacitinib was 6 to 18 months, with 6 months off drug afterward.

Overall study results and limits: It was lesional scalp, especially alopecia totalis/universalis, that showed higher clonality than normal scalp. Relative to mice, TCR sharing across patients was less clear, a difference possibly HLA-related.

Extracted RNA was reverse transcribed into cDNA, the sequencing template. Sequencing was performed with immunoSEQ multiplex PCR; in TCRdb, only in-frame clones are kept and a portion is missing. The sample includes roughly 20,000 clones, 66% of them seen just once. The CDR3 has 16 amino acids. Peripheral blood samples and lesional scalp punch biopsies were obtained from alopecia areata patients. This clone was seen a handful of times. Its antigen remains unknown. The sequence derives from a human donor with alopecia areata. The V and J genes are TRBV12-2 and TRBJ1-3; the listed D gene, TRBD1, was not tested against the DNA. TRBV12-2 is labeled a pseudogene. The sample consisted of skin, taken at week 0. In nucleotides, the CDR3 is TGTGCAAGTCGCCGCGAGCTGGACAGCTCTGGAAACACCATATATTTT. It is translated as CASRRELDSSGNTIYF.